These T cell receptor beta chains were read from a single sample in a study of T cell repertoires in cytomegalovirus infection. Their cognate antigens are unknown. TCRdb processed the reads anew with MiXCR; each CDR3 protein has one entry. The sample yields 650,000 to 900,000 distinct CDR3 sequences, less than 35% seen once. Sequencing used cultured CD8+ T cells from PBMCs, obtained from culture after CMV antigen stimulation. Receptor source: a human donor in good health (CMV status not recorded). Some clones in this sample may be carry-over from other donors' samples. CDR3s include the opening cysteine and the closing phenylalanine or tryptophan. Each record gives: clone size, J gene, V gene, D gene, CDR3 DNA, CDR3 protein. D genes are given only for firm matches. Clone size is not always given. Where it is, it says once, few, many or a class for expanded clones.

>.|TRBJ2-4|TRBV13|TRBD2
TGTGCCAGCAGCTCCATCGGGGGGGAAATGGCCAAAAACATTCAGTACTTC
CASSSIGGEMAKNIQYF
>.|TRBJ2-1|TRBV25-1|TRBD1
TGTGCCAGCAGTGAATATTTTAAACCCTCTCCTGGGACAGGCAATGAGCAGTTCTTC
CASSEYFKPSPGTGNEQFF
>.|TRBJ2-1|TRBV4-1|.
TGCGCCAGCAGCCCTCTGGGAGCTAACTCCTACAATGAGCAGTTCTTC
CASSPLGANSYNEQFF
>few|TRBJ1-5|TRBV5-5|.
TGTGCCAGCAGCCAACAGGATCAGCCCCAGCATTTT
CASSQQDQPQHF
>many|TRBJ2-1|TRBV6-2/TRBV6-3|TRBD2
TGTGCCAGCAGTTTGACTAGCGGGGGGCCTGAGCAGTTCTTC
CASSLTSGGPEQFF
>many|TRBJ2-1|TRBV7-2|TRBD2
TGTGCCAGCAGCTTAGGGGTTAGCGGGGGGGCCAGGAATGAGCAGTTCTTC
CASSLGVSGGARNEQFF
>.|TRBJ1-2|TRBV12-3/TRBV12-4|.
TGTGCCAGCAGTCCCCAGACACCAAACTATGGCTACACCTTC
CASSPQTPNYGYTF
>.|TRBJ2-1|TRBV7-9|.
TGTGCCAGCAGCTTCTCGGACCCTTCCTACAATGAGCAGTTCTTC
CASSFSDPSYNEQFF
>.|TRBJ2-6|TRBV5-4|TRBD1
TGTGCCAGCAGCTTGGCCGAGGGGGCTCACTCTGGGGCCAACGTCCTGACTTTC
CASSLAEGAHSGANVLTF
>.|TRBJ2-3|TRBV11-2|.
TGTGCCAGCAGCTTAGATGTGGCAGATACGCAGTATTTT
CASSLDVADTQYF
>many|TRBJ2-7|TRBV7-8|.
TGTGCCAGCAGCCTATTCCGGGACACCTCCTACGAGCAGTACTTC
CASSLFRDTSYEQYF
>.|TRBJ1-2|TRBV5-4|TRBD1
TGTGCCAGCAGCATAAATTCCGGGACAGGGGAAGGCTACACCTTC
CASSINSGTGEGYTF
>.|TRBJ1-1|TRBV27|.
TGTGCCAGCAGTTTATCGGAGCAGACTGAAGCTTTCTTT
CASSLSEQTEAFF
>few|TRBJ2-5|TRBV12-3/TRBV12-4|.
TGTGCCAGCAGTTTTAGGGCTGGAATAGAGACCCAGTACTTC
CASSFRAGIETQYF
>few|TRBJ1-1|TRBV19|.
TGTGCCAGTAGTTCGACCCGTTGGAACACTGAAGCTTTCTTT
CASSSTRWNTEAFF
>few|TRBJ2-3|TRBV4-2|TRBD2
TGTGCCAGCAGCCAGGAACTAGCGGAAGGCACAGATACGCAGTATTTT
CASSQELAEGTDTQYF
>few|TRBJ2-2|TRBV7-3|TRBD2
TGTGCCAGCAGGCCAGGGACTAGCGGGGGGAACACCGGGGAGCTGTTTTTT
CASRPGTSGGNTGELFF
>.|TRBJ2-6|TRBV2|TRBD1
TGTGCCAGCAGTTGGACAGGGCAAAGCTCTGGGGCCAACGTCCTGACTTTC
CASSWTGQSSGANVLTF
>.|TRBJ2-7|TRBV7-3|.
TGTGCCAGCAGCGGGGCTACACTGGACGAGCAGTACTTC
CASSGATLDEQYF
>.|TRBJ1-2|TRBV7-2|TRBD1
TGTGCCAGCAGCCCGGGACAGATCTACACCTTC
CASSPGQIYTF
>.|TRBJ1-4|TRBV7-8|.
TGTGCCAGCAAAGGTTCAACTAATGAAAAACTGTTTTTT
CASKGSTNEKLFF
>few|TRBJ2-5|TRBV7-9|.
TGTGCCAGCAGCTCAACTAGACAAGAGACCCAGTACTTC
CASSSTRQETQYF
>few|TRBJ1-2|TRBV7-3|.
TGTGCCAGCAGCTTAAAGGGCAGGGCTGCGGATGGCTACACCTTC
CASSLKGRAADGYTF
>few|TRBJ2-6|TRBV29-1|.
TGCAGCGTTGAAGACAGGGAGGACAACGTCCTGACTTTC
CSVEDREDNVLTF
>.|TRBJ1-1|TRBV5-6|.
TGTGCCAGCAGCCTGGGGGGGGACAAGGTGACTGAAGCTTTCTTT
CASSLGGDKVTEAFF
>.|TRBJ2-7|TRBV4-1|.
TGCGCCAGCAGCCCGGGACTTGCCCCCTACGAGCAGTACTTC
CASSPGLAPYEQYF
>few|TRBJ2-4|TRBV29-1|TRBD2
TGCAGCGTTGAAGTAGCGGGGGAACCAGCCAAAAACATTCAGTACTTC
CSVEVAGEPAKNIQYF
>few|TRBJ2-2|TRBV23-1|.
TGCGCCAGCAGACCCGGACAGTACGCGAACACCGGGGAGCTGTTTTTT
CASRPGQYANTGELFF
>few|TRBJ2-5|TRBV20-1|.
TGCAGTGCTAGTTACGGGTTGGGAGAGACCCAGTACTTC
CSASYGLGETQYF
>few|TRBJ2-1|TRBV4-1|TRBD1
TGCGCCAGCAGCCAAGATCACTTAGGGGGCCAACTTGAGCAGTTCTTC
CASSQDHLGGQLEQFF
>few|TRBJ1-2|TRBV7-9|.
TGTGCCAGCAGCGCCCCGGTGAACAGCGGGGGCTACACCTTC
CASSAPVNSGGYTF
>.|TRBJ2-7|TRBV11-3|.
TGTGCCAGCAACCGTAGGGGCTCCTACGAGCAGTACTTC
CASNRRGSYEQYF
>.|TRBJ2-3|TRBV7-2|.
TGTGCCAGCAGCTTAAGTGGGGTTCCAGATACGCAGTATTTT
CASSLSGVPDTQYF
>few|TRBJ2-5|TRBV7-6|.
TGTGCCAGCAGCGGGGACGTAGAGACCCAGTACTTC
CASSGDVETQYF
>few|TRBJ1-5|TRBV6-1|.
TGTGCCACCACCGGGTCTGTCAATCAGCCCCAGCATTTT
CATTGSVNQPQHF
>few|TRBJ2-3|TRBV6-5|.
TGTGCCAGCAGCGGGGGAGTCGTTAACACAGATACGCAGTATTTT
CASSGGVVNTDTQYF
>.|TRBJ2-1|TRBV19|TRBD2
TGTGCCAGTAGTATGGTCGTGACTAGCGGGGGGGCGTTATACGATGAGCAGTTCTTC
CASSMVVTSGGALYDEQFF
>.|TRBJ2-2|TRBV28|TRBD2
TGTGCCAGCGGGGCCGGGGGGGGAACCGGGGAGCTGTTTTTT
CASGAGGGTGELFF
>many|TRBJ2-3|TRBV6-5|.
TGTGCCAGCAGTGACCCCGGGACAATGGACACAGATACGCAGTATTTT
CASSDPGTMDTDTQYF
>few|TRBJ2-2|TRBV6-4|TRBD2
TGTGCCAGCAGTTATACTAGCGGGGGCTCGAGCACCGGGGAGCTGTTTTTT
CASSYTSGGSSTGELFF
>few|TRBJ1-1|TRBV7-9|.
TGTGCCAGCAGCTGGGCCGGGGGAGGGGGGCTGGACACTGAAGCTTTCTTT
CASSWAGGGGLDTEAFF
>few|TRBJ2-5|TRBV6-2/TRBV6-3|TRBD1
TGTGCCAGCAGTTTACAGGGGATCGAAGAGACCCAGTACTTC
CASSLQGIEETQYF
>.|TRBJ1-3|TRBV10-3|TRBD1
TGTGCCATCATGAAAGGGACAGGGGACCCCTCTGGAAACACCATATATTTT
CAIMKGTGDPSGNTIYF
>few|TRBJ2-4|TRBV28|.
TGTGCCAGCAGCCTCATTTCCCTAGCCAAAAACATTCAGTACTTC
CASSLISLAKNIQYF
>.|TRBJ1-2|TRBV5-1|.
TGCGCCAGCAGCGGGGGACTCGCCGCGAATAATGGCTACACCTTC
CASSGGLAANNGYTF
>many|TRBJ2-1|TRBV27|.
TGTGCCAGCAGTTTCGCCGAAAATTCCTACAATGAGCAGTTCTTC
CASSFAENSYNEQFF
>.|TRBJ1-5|TRBV6-6|.
TGTGCCAGCAGTTTCGACGCAGGACATCGAATTAGTTGGGAGATCAGCAATCAGCCCCAGCATTTT
CASSFDAGHRISWEISNQPQHF
>few|TRBJ2-3|TRBV7-8|.
TGTGCCAGCAGCCCTTGGATGGCTAGCACAGATACGCAGTATTTT
CASSPWMASTDTQYF
>few|TRBJ2-2|TRBV10-2|TRBD1
TGCGCCAGCAGTGGCACACCTGGACAGGAAGGTTACACCGGGGAGCTGTTTTTT
CASSGTPGQEGYTGELFF
>.|TRBJ2-1|TRBV10-1|.
TGCGCCAGCAGTGAGTCAAGGGTCGGGGGTTTCAATGAGCAGTTCTTC
CASSESRVGGFNEQFF
>few|TRBJ1-2|TRBV27|TRBD1
TGTGCCAGCAGTCTAACAGGGGGCAACTATGGCTACACCTTC
CASSLTGGNYGYTF
>few|TRBJ2-4|TRBV19|TRBD2
TGTGCCAGTAGTATAGATATACTAGCGGGGGGAACTTCCAAAAACATTCAGTACTTC
CASSIDILAGGTSKNIQYF